This T cell receptor (beta chain) is from a study of T cell changes during pregnancy in multiple sclerosis. Measured with immunoSEQ multiplex PCR; TCRdb has only the in-frame clones, and not every one. The table includes about 76,000 clones, about 94% detected once. Germline V lookup: CDR1 SGHTA, CDR2 FQGNSA. V dropped 3 bases and J dropped 4; count of bases not matched to a gene: 6. The CDR3 is 15 amino acids. This TCR derives from a female donor with multiple sclerosis, enrolled in a pregnancy study. The source was peripheral blood, collected in the third trimester of pregnancy. V usage is TRBV7-2 and J usage is TRBJ2-3, with 8 bases that match TRBD2. The CDR3 is CASSLDSGGPDTQYF. The CDR3 DNA follows: TGTGCCAGCAGCTTGGACAGCGGGGGCCCAGATACGCAGTATTTT.